This TCR beta chain appears in the sequencing data of a study of beta chain features in type 1 diabetes. Study context: Cells sorted and examined across all samples totaled roughly 98 million. Study results and caveats: A moderate, significant TCRB CDR3 shortening appeared in type 1 diabetes across four CD4+ subsets.

This clone has more than one count but fewer than ten. What it binds is unknown. V was trimmed by 8 bases and J by 0 bases, leaving 7 bases between them. Per germline, CDR1 SQVTM and CDR2 ANQGSEA. The CDR3 spans 11 residues. As every portion of the isolated RNA was reverse transcribed, the sequencing read expressed TCRB transcripts. Some clones are missing from TCRdb's copy, which holds only in-frame ones; the method was immunoSEQ multiplex PCR. The data hold under 200,000 clones, with under 13% observed a single time. In total, each donor contributed a single heparinised blood draw that averaged around 100 mL.

The chain links TRBV29-1 to TRBJ2-5; unclear D gene. Sample: central memory CD4+ T cells from blood. This TCR was sampled from a man aged 30 to 45 with type 1 diabetes. The CDR3 nucleotides read TGCAGCCTGCGGAACCAAGAGACCCAGTACTTC. It encodes CSLRNQETQYF.